This is a list of T cell receptor beta chains from one sample in a study of post-analysis software for immune sequencing data. TCRdb analysed the PCR reads with MiXCR anew, one entry per CDR3 protein. The table shows hundreds of thousands of distinct CDR3 sequences, with 30% occurring only once. Sequencing was done on a sample of blood. All receptors come from a girl aged 5-17 years with multiple sclerosis. The CDR3 runs from the conserved cysteine through the conserved F or W. Fields, in order: clone size, D gene, J gene, V gene, CDR3 protein, CDR3 DNA. A D gene is named only where the DNA matches it firmly. For some rows the clone size is stated as once, few or many, or as a class when expanded; others skip it.

size: .
D: .
J: TRBJ2-3
V: TRBV10-3
CDR3: CATRSTGVTDAQYF
DNA: TGTGCCACCCGCTCCACAGGCGTCACAGATGCGCAGTATTTT

size: .
D: .
J: TRBJ1-4
V: TRBV7-2
CDR3: CASSSGRIATNEKLFF
DNA: TGTGCCAGCAGCTCCGGACGGATTGCAACTAATGAAAAACTGTTTTTT

size: .
D: TRBD1
J: TRBJ2-7
V: TRBV4-1
CDR3: CASSPRDRGYDEYF
DNA: TGCGCCAGCAGCCCCCGGGACAGGGGTTACGATGAGTACTTC

size: .
D: .
J: TRBJ2-1
V: TRBV18
CDR3: CASPPSTGNNEQFF
DNA: TGTGCCAGCCCACCAAGTACTGGGAACAATGAGCAGTTCTTC

size: .
D: .
J: TRBJ1-4
V: TRBV4-1
CDR3: CASSQSVSGGEGKLFF
DNA: TGCGCCAGCAGCCAATCCGTGTCCGGGGGGGAAGGGAAACTGTTTTTT

size: .
D: .
J: TRBJ1-1
V: TRBV7-9
CDR3: CASSFREDTEAFF
DNA: TGTGCCAGTAGCTTTCGTGAGGACACTGAAGCTTTCTTT

size: few
D: TRBD1
J: TRBJ2-1
V: TRBV5-6
CDR3: CASSSGPGGLNNEQFF
DNA: TGTGCCAGCAGCTCAGGGCCAGGGGGCCTAAACAATGAGCAGTTCTTC

size: few
D: TRBD1
J: TRBJ1-4
V: TRBV20-1
CDR3: CSAPPTGHEKLFF
DNA: TGCAGTGCTCCTCCGACAGGGCACGAAAAACTGTTTTTT

size: few
D: .
J: TRBJ1-6
V: TRBV12-3/TRBV12-4
CDR3: CASSLATGANYNSPLHF
DNA: TGTGCCAGCAGTTTAGCAACCGGGGCAAACTATAATTCACCCCTCCACTTT

size: .
D: .
J: TRBJ2-1
V: TRBV2
CDR3: CASSDSRVSSRSYNEQFF
DNA: TGTGCCAGCAGTGATTCCCGTGTTAGTAGCCGGTCCTACAATGAGCAGTTCTTC

size: .
D: .
J: TRBJ1-6
V: TRBV3-1
CDR3: CASSQGLTVSPLHF
DNA: TGTGCCAGCAGCCAGGGACTGACGGTTTCGCCCCTCCACTTT

size: .
D: TRBD2
J: TRBJ2-3
V: TRBV3-1
CDR3: CASSTVRGGISPDTQYF
DNA: TGTGCCAGCAGCACAGTGCGGGGGGGCATTTCCCCAGATACGCAGTATTTT

size: .
D: TRBD2
J: TRBJ2-3
V: TRBV7-2
CDR3: CASSLILAGLGDTQYF
DNA: TGTGCCAGCAGCTTAATACTAGCGGGACTTGGGGATACGCAGTATTTT

size: .
D: TRBD2
J: TRBJ2-1
V: TRBV28
CDR3: CASTPGLMTREQFF
DNA: TGTGCCAGCACCCCGGGACTAATGACCCGTGAGCAGTTCTTC

size: .
D: TRBD1
J: TRBJ2-7
V: TRBV28
CDR3: CASSRGGLVVYEQYF
DNA: TGTGCCAGCAGTAGAGGGGGCCTGGTGGTCTACGAGCAGTACTTC

size: .
D: TRBD1
J: TRBJ1-1
V: TRBV20-1
CDR3: CSASGTGGPNTEAFF
DNA: TGCAGTGCTAGCGGGACAGGGGGCCCTAACACTGAAGCTTTCTTT

size: .
D: .
J: TRBJ2-1
V: TRBV27
CDR3: CASSPHPDSGTYNEQFF
DNA: TGTGCCAGCAGTCCACATCCCGACAGCGGTACCTACAATGAGCAGTTCTTC

size: many
D: TRBD2
J: TRBJ2-7
V: TRBV7-6
CDR3: CASSSGTSISEQYF
DNA: TGTGCCAGCAGCTCAGGGACTAGTATTTCTGAGCAGTACTTC

size: .
D: .
J: TRBJ1-1
V: TRBV29-1
CDR3: CSVRDSLLNTEAFF
DNA: TGCAGCGTCCGGGACTCTCTCCTGAACACTGAAGCTTTCTTT

size: .
D: .
J: TRBJ2-5
V: TRBV4-3
CDR3: CASSQVPGVPYNEQYF
DNA: TGCGCCAGCAGCCAAGTTCCGGGAGTCCCCTACAATGAGCAGTACTTC

size: many
D: .
J: TRBJ2-3
V: TRBV29-1
CDR3: CSVDQSTSTDTQYF
DNA: TGCAGCGTTGATCAGTCTACTAGCACAGATACGCAGTATTTT

size: few
D: TRBD1
J: TRBJ2-1
V: TRBV6-2/TRBV6-3
CDR3: CASSPHGQGASYNEQFF
DNA: TGTGCCAGCAGTCCTCACGGACAGGGGGCCTCCTACAATGAGCAGTTCTTC

size: few
D: .
J: TRBJ1-2
V: TRBV7-9
CDR3: CASSPVTWGVGDGYTF
DNA: TGTGCCAGCAGTCCGGTGACTTGGGGGGTAGGAGATGGCTACACCTTC

size: few
D: .
J: TRBJ2-2
V: TRBV28
CDR3: CASSLIRVTGELFF
DNA: TGTGCCAGCAGTTTAATTCGGGTCACCGGGGAGCTGTTTTTT

size: .
D: .
J: TRBJ1-2
V: TRBV4-1
CDR3: CASSQETASSYGYTF
DNA: TGCGCCAGCAGCCAAGAGACAGCGTCGAGCTATGGCTACACCTTC

size: .
D: TRBD1
J: TRBJ2-3
V: TRBV6-6
CDR3: CASSSGQGAVADTQYF
DNA: TGTGCCAGCAGTTCCGGACAGGGGGCGGTCGCAGATACGCAGTATTTT

size: few
D: .
J: TRBJ2-5
V: TRBV16
CDR3: CASSHIRRETQYF
DNA: TGTGCCAGCAGCCACATCAGGCGAGAGACCCAGTACTTC

size: .
D: TRBD2
J: TRBJ2-7
V: TRBV12-3/TRBV12-4
CDR3: CASLTLAGGRHEQYF
DNA: TGTGCCAGCCTTACGCTAGCGGGAGGGCGCCACGAGCAGTACTTC

size: .
D: TRBD1
J: TRBJ1-1
V: TRBV18
CDR3: CASSPLMGQGIRTEAFF
DNA: TGTGCCAGCTCACCACTCATGGGACAGGGGATTCGCACTGAAGCTTTCTTT

size: .
D: .
J: TRBJ2-1
V: TRBV7-2
CDR3: CASSYRKSVYNEQFF
DNA: TGTGCCAGCAGCTATCGGAAATCGGTTTACAATGAGCAGTTCTTC

size: .
D: .
J: TRBJ2-6
V: TRBV12-3/TRBV12-4
CDR3: CASTLEGAGANVLTF
DNA: TGTGCCAGCACCCTCGAGGGTGCTGGGGCCAACGTCCTGACTTTC

size: .
D: TRBD2
J: TRBJ2-7
V: TRBV6-2/TRBV6-3
CDR3: CASALTGTILSYEQYF
DNA: TGTGCCAGCGCCCTAACCGGGACTATCCTCTCCTACGAGCAGTACTTC

size: many
D: .
J: TRBJ2-3
V: TRBV29-1
CDR3: CSVVGRHSTDTQYF
DNA: TGCAGCGTTGTGGGCAGACATTCCACAGATACGCAGTATTTT

size: many
D: .
J: TRBJ1-2
V: TRBV4-1
CDR3: CASSQDRAGRNGYTF
DNA: TGCGCCAGCAGCCAAGATCGAGCGGGACGAAATGGCTACACCTTC

size: .
D: .
J: TRBJ1-1
V: TRBV5-1
CDR3: CASSSSGTQNTEAFF
DNA: TGCGCCAGCAGCAGCAGCGGGACCCAGAACACTGAAGCTTTCTTT

size: many
D: TRBD1
J: TRBJ2-2
V: TRBV20-1
CDR3: CSAAGTGGDTGELFF
DNA: TGCAGTGCCGCGGGGACAGGGGGGGACACCGGGGAGCTGTTTTTT

size: .
D: .
J: TRBJ2-3
V: TRBV10-2
CDR3: CASRTGVGSDTQYF
DNA: TGCGCCAGCAGAACTGGAGTCGGGTCAGATACGCAGTATTTT

size: many
D: TRBD2
J: TRBJ2-3
V: TRBV6-4
CDR3: CASSEPSGITDTQYF
DNA: TGTGCCAGCAGTGAACCTAGCGGGATTACTGATACGCAGTATTTT

size: few
D: .
J: TRBJ2-5
V: TRBV6-5
CDR3: CASRGRISQETQYF
DNA: TGTGCCAGCAGGGGCAGGATCTCCCAAGAGACCCAGTACTTC

size: few
D: .
J: TRBJ2-1
V: TRBV20-1
CDR3: CSAPTANEQFF
DNA: TGCAGTGCTCCTACAGCAAATGAGCAGTTCTTC

size: many
D: .
J: TRBJ2-7
V: TRBV29-1
CDR3: CSVELWGTPTYEQYF
DNA: TGCAGCGTTGAATTATGGGGGACACCAACCTACGAGCAGTACTTC

size: .
D: TRBD1
J: TRBJ1-6
V: TRBV7-2
CDR3: CASSRRDRGNSPLHF
DNA: TGTGCCAGCAGCCGCCGGGACAGGGGTAATTCACCCCTCCACTTT

size: .
D: .
J: TRBJ1-1
V: TRBV27
CDR3: CASSLSTHPTTEAFF
DNA: TGTGCCAGCAGTTTATCGACCCACCCAACAACTGAAGCTTTCTTT

size: few
D: TRBD1
J: TRBJ2-7
V: TRBV20-1
CDR3: CSAKDRGLEQYF
DNA: TGCAGTGCTAAGGACAGGGGGCTCGAGCAGTACTTC

size: .
D: .
J: TRBJ1-1
V: TRBV7-9
CDR3: CASSSRAEDRNTEAFF
DNA: TGTGCCAGCAGCTCAAGGGCCGAGGACAGGAACACTGAAGCTTTCTTT

size: .
D: .
J: TRBJ1-2
V: TRBV10-3
CDR3: CAIRPGPSNYGYTF
DNA: TGTGCCATCAGGCCGGGCCCCTCTAACTATGGCTACACCTTC

size: .
D: .
J: TRBJ2-1
V: TRBV20-1
CDR3: CSALLVVRSGEQFF
DNA: TGCAGTGCCCTGTTGGTTGTGAGATCTGGTGAGCAGTTCTTC

size: .
D: .
J: TRBJ2-7
V: TRBV3-1
CDR3: CASSQGRGLWYEQYF
DNA: TGTGCCAGCAGCCAAGGCAGAGGCCTTTGGTACGAGCAGTACTTC

size: .
D: .
J: TRBJ2-7
V: TRBV27
CDR3: CASSTGSLQYEQYF
DNA: TGTGCCAGCAGCACCGGATCTCTGCAGTACGAGCAGTACTTC

size: .
D: TRBD1
J: TRBJ1-2
V: TRBV7-8
CDR3: CASRVPKGQGTYGYTF
DNA: TGTGCCAGCAGGGTGCCGAAGGGACAGGGGACTTATGGCTACACCTTC

size: .
D: TRBD1
J: TRBJ1-2
V: TRBV20-1
CDR3: CSARGETGTLLGYTF
DNA: TGCAGTGCTAGAGGAGAGACAGGGACTTTGTTAGGCTACACCTTC

size: few
D: .
J: TRBJ2-1
V: TRBV2
CDR3: CASSESFGGYNEQFF
DNA: TGTGCCAGCAGTGAGTCTTTTGGCGGATACAATGAGCAGTTCTTC

size: many
D: TRBD2
J: TRBJ2-5
V: TRBV6-5
CDR3: CASSPALAGVKTQYF
DNA: TGTGCCAGCAGCCCAGCTCTAGCGGGAGTAAAGACCCAGTACTTC

size: .
D: .
J: TRBJ2-3
V: TRBV29-1
CDR3: CSVEERSKQYF
DNA: TGCAGCGTTGAGGAGAGGAGTAAGCAGTATTTT

size: few
D: TRBD2
J: TRBJ2-3
V: TRBV4-1
CDR3: CASSQEGAGLAASTDTQYF
DNA: TGCGCCAGCAGCCAAGAAGGGGCAGGACTAGCGGCCTCCACAGATACGCAGTATTTT

size: .
D: TRBD1
J: TRBJ2-1
V: TRBV7-2
CDR3: CASSSRQGAFNEQFF
DNA: TGTGCCAGCAGCTCCCGACAGGGGGCCTTTAATGAGCAGTTCTTC

size: few
D: TRBD2
J: TRBJ2-3
V: TRBV4-1
CDR3: CASSTGLAGGSSTDTQYF
DNA: TGCGCCAGCAGCACCGGACTAGCGGGGGGGTCTAGCACAGATACGCAGTATTTT

size: .
D: TRBD2
J: TRBJ2-1
V: TRBV11-2
CDR3: CASSLLRGRADEQFF
DNA: TGTGCCAGCAGCTTGTTGCGGGGGAGGGCGGATGAGCAGTTCTTC

size: .
D: .
J: TRBJ1-1
V: TRBV2
CDR3: CASSEDLQDLGTEAFF
DNA: TGTGCCAGCAGTGAGGACCTACAGGACCTCGGGACTGAAGCTTTCTTT